These 5 T cell receptor beta chains were sequenced from one sample in a study of early T cells in non-severe SARS-CoV-2 infection. TCRdb analysed the 5' RACE reads with MiXCR anew, one entry per CDR3 protein. The sample consists of about 71,000 distinct CDR3 sequences, around 15% of them appearing once. Sequences were obtained from whole blood. The receptors were sampled from an adult who was a healthcare worker with PCR-confirmed SARS-CoV-2 infection or an uninfected control (not recorded which).

The chain couples TRBV20-1 to TRBJ1-1; TRBD1 is a possible D gene (6 bases). V dropped 2 bases and J dropped 1 base, with 11 bases sitting between them. Germline values: CDR1 DFQATT, CDR2 SNEGSKA (reference sequence). The CDR3 contains 14 residues. The DNA for the CDR3 is TGCAGTGCTAGATGGGACATAAGGAACACTGAAGCTTTCTTT. Its translation: CSARWDIRNTEAFF.

The gene calls are TRBV20-1 and TRBJ2-3; no clear D gene. The CDR3 runs 16 residues. V was shortened by 2 bases and J by 0 bases, with 15 bases between the two germline ends. In germline, CDR1 is DFQATT, CDR2 SNEGSKA (reference sequence). CDR3 DNA: TGCAGTGCTAGAAGATGGACCGCTGGAAGCACAGATACGCAGTATTTT. Protein product: CSARRWTAGSTDTQYF.

The rearrangement joins TRBV2 to TRBJ2-2, with D perhaps matching TRBD2 (5 bases). V was trimmed by 10 bases and J by 3 bases, leaving 15 bases between them. The CDR3 sequence is 14 residues long. The germline gives CDR1 SNHLY, CDR2 FYNNEI. The CDR3 protein is CAIGLRLDTGELFF. The DNA for the CDR3 is TGTGCCATCGGACTCCGCCTCGACACCGGGGAGCTGTTTTTT.

This clonotype was picked up many times. The J gene is TRBJ1-1, the V gene TRBV20-1; D uncertain. Per the germline V gene, CDR1 is DFQATT and CDR2 is SNEGSKA (reference sequence). V gave up 1 base and J gave up 4 bases, with 7 bases separating them. The CDR3 totals 12 residues. CDR3 region: CSARGSGTEAFF. The CDR3 bases are TGCAGTGCTAGAGGAAGCGGCACTGAAGCTTTCTTT.

This clonotype turned up a few times. J is TRBJ1-2 and V is TRBV11-2, with D possibly matching TRBD1 (5 bases). Germline CDR1 and CDR2: SGHAT and FQNNGV. CDR3 length: 12 residues. The V end was cut by 5 bases, the J end by 4 bases, with 8 bases between. DNA for the CDR3: TGTGCCAGCAGCCCCGACAGCTATGGCTACACCTTC. Amino acid sequence: CASSPDSYGYTF.